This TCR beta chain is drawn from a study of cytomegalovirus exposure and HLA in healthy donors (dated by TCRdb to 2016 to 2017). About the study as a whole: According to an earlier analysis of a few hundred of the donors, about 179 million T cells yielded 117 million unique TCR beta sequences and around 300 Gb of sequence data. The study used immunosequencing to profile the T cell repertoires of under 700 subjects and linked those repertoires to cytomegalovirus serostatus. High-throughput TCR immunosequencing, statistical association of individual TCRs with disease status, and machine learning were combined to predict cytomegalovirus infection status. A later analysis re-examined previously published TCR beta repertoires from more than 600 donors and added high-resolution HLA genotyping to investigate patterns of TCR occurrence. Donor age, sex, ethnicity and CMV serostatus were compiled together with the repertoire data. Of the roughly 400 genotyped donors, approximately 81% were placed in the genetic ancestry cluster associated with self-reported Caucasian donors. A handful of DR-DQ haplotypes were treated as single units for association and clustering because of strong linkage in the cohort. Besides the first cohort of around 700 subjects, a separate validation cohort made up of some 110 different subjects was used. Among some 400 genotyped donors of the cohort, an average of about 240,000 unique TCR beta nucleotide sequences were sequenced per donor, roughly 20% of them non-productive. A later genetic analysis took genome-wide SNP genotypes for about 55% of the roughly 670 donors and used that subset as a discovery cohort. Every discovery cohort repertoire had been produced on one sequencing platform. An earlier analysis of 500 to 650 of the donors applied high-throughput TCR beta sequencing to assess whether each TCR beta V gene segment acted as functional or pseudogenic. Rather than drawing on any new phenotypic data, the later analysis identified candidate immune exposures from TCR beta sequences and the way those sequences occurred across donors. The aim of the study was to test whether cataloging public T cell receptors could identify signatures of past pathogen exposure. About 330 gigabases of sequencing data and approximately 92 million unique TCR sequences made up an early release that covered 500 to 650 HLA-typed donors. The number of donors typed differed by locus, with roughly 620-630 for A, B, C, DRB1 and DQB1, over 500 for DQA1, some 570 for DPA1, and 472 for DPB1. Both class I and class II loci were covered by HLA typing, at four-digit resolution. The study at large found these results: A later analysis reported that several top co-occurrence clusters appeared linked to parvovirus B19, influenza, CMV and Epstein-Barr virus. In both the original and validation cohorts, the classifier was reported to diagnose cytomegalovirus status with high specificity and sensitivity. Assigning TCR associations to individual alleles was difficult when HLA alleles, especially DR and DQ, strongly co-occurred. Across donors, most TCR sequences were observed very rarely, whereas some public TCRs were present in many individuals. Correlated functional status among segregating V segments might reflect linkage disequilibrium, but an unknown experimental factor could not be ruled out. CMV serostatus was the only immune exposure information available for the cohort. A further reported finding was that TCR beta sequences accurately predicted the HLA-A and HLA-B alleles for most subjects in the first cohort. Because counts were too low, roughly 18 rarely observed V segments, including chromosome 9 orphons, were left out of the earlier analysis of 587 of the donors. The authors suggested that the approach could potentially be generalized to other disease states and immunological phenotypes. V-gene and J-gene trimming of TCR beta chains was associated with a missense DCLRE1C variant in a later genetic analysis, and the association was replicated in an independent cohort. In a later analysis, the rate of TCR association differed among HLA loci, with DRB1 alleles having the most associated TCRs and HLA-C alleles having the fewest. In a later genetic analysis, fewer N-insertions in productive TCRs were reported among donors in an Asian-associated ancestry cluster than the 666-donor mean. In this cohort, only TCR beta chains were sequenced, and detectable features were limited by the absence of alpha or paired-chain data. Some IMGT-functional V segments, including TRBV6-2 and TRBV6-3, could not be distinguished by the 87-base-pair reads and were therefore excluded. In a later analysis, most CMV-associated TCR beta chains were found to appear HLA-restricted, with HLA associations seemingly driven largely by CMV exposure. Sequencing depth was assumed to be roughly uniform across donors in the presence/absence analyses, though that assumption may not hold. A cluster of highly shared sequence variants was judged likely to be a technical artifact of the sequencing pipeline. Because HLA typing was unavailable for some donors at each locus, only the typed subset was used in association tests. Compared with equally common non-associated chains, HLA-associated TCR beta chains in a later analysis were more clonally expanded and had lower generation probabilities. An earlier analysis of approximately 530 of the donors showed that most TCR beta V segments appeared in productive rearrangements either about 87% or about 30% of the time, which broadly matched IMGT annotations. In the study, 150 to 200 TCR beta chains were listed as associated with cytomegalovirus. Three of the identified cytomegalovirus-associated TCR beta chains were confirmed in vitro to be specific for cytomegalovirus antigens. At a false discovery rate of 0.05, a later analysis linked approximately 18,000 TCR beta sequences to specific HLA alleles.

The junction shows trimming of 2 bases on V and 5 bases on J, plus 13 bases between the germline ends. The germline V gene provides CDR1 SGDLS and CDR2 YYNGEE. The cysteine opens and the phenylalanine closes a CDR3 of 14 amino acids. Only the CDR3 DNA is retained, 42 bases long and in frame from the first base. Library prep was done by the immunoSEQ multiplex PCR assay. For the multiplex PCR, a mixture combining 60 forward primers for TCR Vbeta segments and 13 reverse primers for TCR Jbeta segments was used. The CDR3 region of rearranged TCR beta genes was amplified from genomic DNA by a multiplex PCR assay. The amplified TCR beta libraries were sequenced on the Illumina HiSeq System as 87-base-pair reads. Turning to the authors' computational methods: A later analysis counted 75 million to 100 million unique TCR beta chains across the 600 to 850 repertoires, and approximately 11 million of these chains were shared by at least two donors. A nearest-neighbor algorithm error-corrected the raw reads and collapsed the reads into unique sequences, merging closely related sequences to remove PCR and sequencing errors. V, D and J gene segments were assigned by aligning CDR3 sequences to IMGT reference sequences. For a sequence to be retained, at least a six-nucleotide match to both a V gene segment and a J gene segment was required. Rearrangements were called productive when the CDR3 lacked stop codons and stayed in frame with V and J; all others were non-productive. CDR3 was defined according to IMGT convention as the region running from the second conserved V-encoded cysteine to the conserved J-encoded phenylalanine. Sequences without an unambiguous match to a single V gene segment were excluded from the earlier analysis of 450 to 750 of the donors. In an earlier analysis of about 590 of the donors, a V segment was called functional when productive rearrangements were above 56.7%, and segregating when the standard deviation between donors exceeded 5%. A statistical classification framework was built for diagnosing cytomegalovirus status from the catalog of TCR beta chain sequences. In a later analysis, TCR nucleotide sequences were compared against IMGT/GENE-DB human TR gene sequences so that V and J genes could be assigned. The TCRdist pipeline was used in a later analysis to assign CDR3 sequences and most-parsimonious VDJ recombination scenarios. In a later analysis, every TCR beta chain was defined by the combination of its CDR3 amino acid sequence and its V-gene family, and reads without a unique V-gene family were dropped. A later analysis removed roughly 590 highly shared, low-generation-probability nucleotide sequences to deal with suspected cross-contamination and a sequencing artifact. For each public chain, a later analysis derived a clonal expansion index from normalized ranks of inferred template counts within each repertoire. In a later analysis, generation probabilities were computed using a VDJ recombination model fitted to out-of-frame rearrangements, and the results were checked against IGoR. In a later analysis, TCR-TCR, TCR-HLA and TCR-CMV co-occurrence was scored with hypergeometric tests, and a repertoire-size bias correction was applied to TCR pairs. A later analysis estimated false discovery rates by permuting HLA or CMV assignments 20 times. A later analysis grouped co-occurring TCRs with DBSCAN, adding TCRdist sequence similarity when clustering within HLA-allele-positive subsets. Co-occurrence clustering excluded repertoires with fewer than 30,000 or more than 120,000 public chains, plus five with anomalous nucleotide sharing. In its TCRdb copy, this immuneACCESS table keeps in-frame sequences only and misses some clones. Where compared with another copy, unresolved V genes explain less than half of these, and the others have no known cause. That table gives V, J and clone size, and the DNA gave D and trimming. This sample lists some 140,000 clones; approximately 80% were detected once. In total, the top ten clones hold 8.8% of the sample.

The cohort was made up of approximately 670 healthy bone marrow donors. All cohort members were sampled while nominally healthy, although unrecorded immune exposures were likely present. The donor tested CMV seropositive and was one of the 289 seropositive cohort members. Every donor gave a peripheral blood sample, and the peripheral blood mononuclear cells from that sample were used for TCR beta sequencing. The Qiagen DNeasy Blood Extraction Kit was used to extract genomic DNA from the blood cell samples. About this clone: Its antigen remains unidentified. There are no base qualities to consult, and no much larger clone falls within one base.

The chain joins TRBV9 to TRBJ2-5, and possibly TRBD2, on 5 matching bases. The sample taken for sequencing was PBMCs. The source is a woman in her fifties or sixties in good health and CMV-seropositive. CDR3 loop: CASSVGVEAETQYF. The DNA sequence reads TGTGCCAGCAGCGTGGGAGTAGAGGCTGAGACCCAGTACTTC.